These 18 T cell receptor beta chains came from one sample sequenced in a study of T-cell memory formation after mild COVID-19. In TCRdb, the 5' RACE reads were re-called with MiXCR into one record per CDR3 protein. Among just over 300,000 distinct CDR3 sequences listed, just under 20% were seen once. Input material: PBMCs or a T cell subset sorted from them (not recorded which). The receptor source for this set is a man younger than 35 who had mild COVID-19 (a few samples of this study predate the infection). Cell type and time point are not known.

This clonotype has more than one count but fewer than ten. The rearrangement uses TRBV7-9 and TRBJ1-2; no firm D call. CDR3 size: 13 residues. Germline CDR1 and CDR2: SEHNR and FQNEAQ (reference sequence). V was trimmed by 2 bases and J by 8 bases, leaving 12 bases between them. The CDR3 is CASSLQDDGGYTF. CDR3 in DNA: TGTGCCAGCAGCTTACAGGACGACGGAGGCTACACCTTC.

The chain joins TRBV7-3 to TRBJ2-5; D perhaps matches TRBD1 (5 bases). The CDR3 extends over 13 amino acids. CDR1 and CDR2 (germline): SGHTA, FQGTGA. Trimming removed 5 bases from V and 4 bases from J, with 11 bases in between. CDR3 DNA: TGTGCCAGCAGCACAGGCCCCTCAGAGACCCAGTACTTC. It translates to CASSTGPSETQYF.

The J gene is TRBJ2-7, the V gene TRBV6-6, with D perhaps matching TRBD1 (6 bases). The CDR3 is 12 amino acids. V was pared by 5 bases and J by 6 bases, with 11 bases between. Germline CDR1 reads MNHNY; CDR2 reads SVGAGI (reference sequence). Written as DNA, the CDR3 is TGTGCCAGCAGTCCCCGGACAGCCGAGCAGTACTTC. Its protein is CASSPRTAEQYF.

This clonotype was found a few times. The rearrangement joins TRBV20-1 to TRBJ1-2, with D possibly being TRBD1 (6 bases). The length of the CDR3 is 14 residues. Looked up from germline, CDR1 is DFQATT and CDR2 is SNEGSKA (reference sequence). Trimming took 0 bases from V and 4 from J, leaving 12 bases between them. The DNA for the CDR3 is TGCAGTGCTAGAGATAACAGGGAGGGCTATGGCTACACCTTC. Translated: CSARDNREGYGYTF.

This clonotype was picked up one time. The CDR3 region is CASSLDSQAQYF. As DNA, the CDR3 is TGTGCCAGCAGCTTAGACAGTCAGGCCCAGTACTTC. The chain carries TRBV7-2 and TRBJ2-5; no reliable D call. CDR3 length: 12 residues. In germline, CDR1 is SGHTA, CDR2 FQGNSA. The ends were cut back, 1 base at V and 9 bases at J, with 9 bases in the middle. The variable domain in full, completed from reference TRBV7-2 and TRBJ2-5, reads GAGVSQSPSNKVTEKGKDVELRCDPISGHTALYWYRQSLGQGLEFLIYFQGNSAPDKSGLPSDRFSAERTGGSVSTLTIQRTQQEDSAVYLCASSLDSQAQYFGPGTRLLVL.

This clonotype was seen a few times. This CDR3 is CAILPSDETQYF. CDR3 coding DNA: TGTGCCATCCTCCCTAGCGACGAGACCCAGTACTTC. V usage is TRBV2 and J usage is TRBJ2-5; D may be TRBD2 (6 bases). The germline V gene has CDR1 SNHLY and CDR2 FYNNEI. The CDR3 covers 12 residues. Trimming removed 10 bases at V and 5 bases at J, with 14 bases between.

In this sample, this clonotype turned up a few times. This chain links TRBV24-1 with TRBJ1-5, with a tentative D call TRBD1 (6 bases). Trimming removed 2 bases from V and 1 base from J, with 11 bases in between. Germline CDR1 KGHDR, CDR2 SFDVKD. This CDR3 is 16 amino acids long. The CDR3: CATSDSARGSNQPQHF. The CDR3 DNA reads TGTGCCACCAGTGATTCCGCCAGGGGAAGCAATCAGCCCCAGCATTTT.

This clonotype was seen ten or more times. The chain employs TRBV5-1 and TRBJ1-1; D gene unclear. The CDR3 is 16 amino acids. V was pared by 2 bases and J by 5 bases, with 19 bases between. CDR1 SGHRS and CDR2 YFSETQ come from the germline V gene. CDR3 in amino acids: CASSFRVGSRWTEAFF. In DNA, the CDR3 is TGCGCCAGCAGCTTCCGGGTCGGCTCAAGATGGACTGAAGCTTTCTTT.

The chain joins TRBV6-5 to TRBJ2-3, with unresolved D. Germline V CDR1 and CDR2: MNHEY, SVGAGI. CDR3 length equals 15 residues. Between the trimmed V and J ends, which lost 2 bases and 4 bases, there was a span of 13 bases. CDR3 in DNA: TGTGCCAGCAGTTACCAAGCCATTTTCGCAGATACGCAGTATTTT. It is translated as CASSYQAIFADTQYF.

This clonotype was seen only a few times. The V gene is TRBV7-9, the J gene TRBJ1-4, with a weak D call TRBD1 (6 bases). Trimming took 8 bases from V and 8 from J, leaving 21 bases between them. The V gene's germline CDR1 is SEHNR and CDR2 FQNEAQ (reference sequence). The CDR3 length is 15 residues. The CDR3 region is CASQRGALLMEKLFF. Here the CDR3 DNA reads TGTGCCAGCCAGCGGGGGGCCCTACTAATGGAAAAACTGTTTTTT. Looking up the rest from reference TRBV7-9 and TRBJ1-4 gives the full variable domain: DTGVSQNPRHKITKRGQNVTFRCDPISEHNRLYWYRQTLGQGPEFLTYFQNEAQLEKSRLLSDRFSAERPKGSFSTLEIQRTEQGDSAMYLCASQRGALLMEKLFFGSGTQLSVL.

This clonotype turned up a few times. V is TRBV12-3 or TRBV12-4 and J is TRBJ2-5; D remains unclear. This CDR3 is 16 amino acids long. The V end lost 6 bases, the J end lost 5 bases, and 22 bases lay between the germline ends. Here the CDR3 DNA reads TGTGCCAGCAGCCCAAACGGACGCCTAGGGAAGGAGACCCAGTACTTC. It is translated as CASSPNGRLGKETQYF.

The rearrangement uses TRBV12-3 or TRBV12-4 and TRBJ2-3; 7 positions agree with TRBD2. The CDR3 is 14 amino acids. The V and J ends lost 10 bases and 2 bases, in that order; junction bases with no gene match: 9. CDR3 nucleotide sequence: TGTGCCACCGGGAATAGCGGGCCCACAGATACGCAGTATTTT. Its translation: CATGNSGPTDTQYF.

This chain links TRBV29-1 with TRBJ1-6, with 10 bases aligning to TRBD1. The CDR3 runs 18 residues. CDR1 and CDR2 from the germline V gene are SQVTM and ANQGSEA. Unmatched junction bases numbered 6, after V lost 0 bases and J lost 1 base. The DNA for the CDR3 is TGCAGCGTTGAAGAATCCGGGACAGGGGATTCCTATAATTCACCCCTCCACTTT. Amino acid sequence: CSVEESGTGDSYNSPLHF.

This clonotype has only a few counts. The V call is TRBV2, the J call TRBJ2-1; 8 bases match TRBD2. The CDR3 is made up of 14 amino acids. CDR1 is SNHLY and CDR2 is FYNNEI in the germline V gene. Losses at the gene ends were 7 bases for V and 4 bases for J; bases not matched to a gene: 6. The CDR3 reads CASITSGGYNEQFF. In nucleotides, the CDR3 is TGTGCCAGCATTACGAGCGGGGGATACAATGAGCAGTTCTTC.

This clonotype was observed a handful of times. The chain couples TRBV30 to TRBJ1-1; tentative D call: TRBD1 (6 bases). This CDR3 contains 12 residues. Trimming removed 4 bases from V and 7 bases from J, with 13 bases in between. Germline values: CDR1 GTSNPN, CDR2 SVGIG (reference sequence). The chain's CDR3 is CAWTSEGVEAFF. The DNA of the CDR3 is TGTGCCTGGACTTCCGAGGGGGTTGAAGCTTTCTTT.

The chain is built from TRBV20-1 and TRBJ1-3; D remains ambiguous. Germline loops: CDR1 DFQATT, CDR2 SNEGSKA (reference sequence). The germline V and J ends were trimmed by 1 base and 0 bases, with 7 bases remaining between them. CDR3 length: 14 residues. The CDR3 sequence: CSARAGGSGNTIYF. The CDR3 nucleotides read TGCAGTGCTAGAGCAGGAGGCTCTGGAAACACCATATATTTT.

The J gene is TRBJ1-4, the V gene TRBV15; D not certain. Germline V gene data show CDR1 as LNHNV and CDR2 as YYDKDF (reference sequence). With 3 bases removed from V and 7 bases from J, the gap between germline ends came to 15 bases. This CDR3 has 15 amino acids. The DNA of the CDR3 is TGTGCCACCAGCAGGTGGAAGGGTCGCGTTGAAAAACTGTTTTTT. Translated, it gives CATSRWKGRVEKLFF.

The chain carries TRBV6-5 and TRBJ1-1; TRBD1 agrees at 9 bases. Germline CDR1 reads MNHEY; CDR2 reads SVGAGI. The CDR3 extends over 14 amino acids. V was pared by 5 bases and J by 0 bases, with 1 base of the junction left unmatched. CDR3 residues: CASSTGGLNTEAFF. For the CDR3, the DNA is TGTGCCAGCAGTACAGGGGGCCTGAACACTGAAGCTTTCTTT.